This is a list of T cell receptor beta chains from one sample in a study of T cell responses to AZD1222 COVID-19 vaccine. Sequencing was performed with immunoSEQ multiplex PCR; in TCRdb, only in-frame clones are kept and a portion is missing. The table includes around 150,000 clones, approximately 92% detected once. The sample here was peripheral blood, taken 28 days after the second AZD1222 dose. These receptors all stem from an adult who received the AZD1222 COVID-19 vaccine. Each CDR3 is given with its conserved first and last residue. The order of the fields is J gene, V gene, D gene, clone size, CDR3 DNA, CDR3 protein. The D gene is left open where the match is weak. For some rows the clone size is stated as once, few or many, or as a class when expanded; others skip it.

TRBJ1-1 | TRBV27 | - | - | TGTGCCAGCAGTTTATACGTAAATACTGAAGCTTTCTTT | CASSLYVNTEAFF
TRBJ2-3 | TRBV5-4 | - | - | TGTGCCAGCACCAATTACGGGGATCAGCAGTATTTT | CASTNYGDQQYF
TRBJ2-7 | TRBV4-2 | - | - | TGTGCCAGCAGCCAAGGGGACTGGGGCATCTACGAGCAGTACTTC | CASSQGDWGIYEQYF
TRBJ2-7 | TRBV14 | - | - | TGTGCCAGCAGCAAAAACCGCCTTCCCTACGAGCAGTACTTC | CASSKNRLPYEQYF
TRBJ2-5 | TRBV27 | - | - | TGTGCCACCCGCCGGGCAGGGGCAGAGACCCAGTACTTC | CATRRAGAETQYF
TRBJ1-3 | TRBV7-9 | - | - | TGTGCCAGCAGCTTGGGGGGGCTTACAGTGAGCTCTGGAAACACCATATATTTT | CASSLGGLTVSSGNTIYF
TRBJ2-2 | TRBV21-1 | - | - | TGTGCCAGCAGCACCGACAGGAGGAACACCGGGGAGCTGTTTTTT | CASSTDRRNTGELFF
TRBJ2-7 | TRBV6-5 | TRBD1 | - | TGTGCCAGCAGACAGGGGTCCTACGAGCAGTACTTC | CASRQGSYEQYF
TRBJ2-7 | TRBV11-2 | - | - | TGTGCCAGCAGCTATTTTACAGGGAACGAGCAGTACTTC | CASSYFTGNEQYF
TRBJ2-7 | TRBV5-1 | TRBD2 | - | TGCGCCAGCAGCTTGACGCTAGCGGAGGGATCCTACGAGCAGTACTTC | CASSLTLAEGSYEQYF
TRBJ1-6 | TRBV27 | - | few | TGTGCCAGCAGTTTATCTGACCAGTCAAGTTCACCCCTCCACTTT | CASSLSDQSSSPLHF
TRBJ1-1 | TRBV2 | - | - | TGTGCCAGCAGCGCCGGGATGAACACTGAAGCTTTCTTT | CASSAGMNTEAFF
TRBJ2-2 | TRBV12-1 | - | - | TGTGCCAGCCAGCAGAGGGACTTTACGGACACCGGGGAGCTGTTTTTT | CASQQRDFTDTGELFF
TRBJ2-2 | TRBV5-1 | - | - | TGCGCCAGCATCAAAAAGGGGATAGGCACCGGGGAGCTGTTTTTT | CASIKKGIGTGELFF
TRBJ2-7 | TRBV27 | TRBD2 | - | TGTGCCAGCAGTTATTCCGCCGGGACTAGCTTCTACGAGCAGTACTTC | CASSYSAGTSFYEQYF
TRBJ1-1 | TRBV27 | - | - | TGTGCCAGCAGCCGACTTACCGGGGGAGTGAACACTGAAGCTTTCTTT | CASSRLTGGVNTEAFF
TRBJ1-4 | TRBV28 | - | - | TGTGCCAGCAGTTTAGAAGCCCAGGGGTTAACAACTAATGAAAAACTGTTTTTT | CASSLEAQGLTTNEKLFF
TRBJ2-1 | TRBV5-1 | - | - | TGCGCCAGCAGCGACCCCTCGGGACTCCGGTCCTACAATGAGCAGTTCTTC | CASSDPSGLRSYNEQFF
TRBJ2-7 | TRBV6-2/TRBV6-3 | TRBD1 | - | TGTGCCAGCAGCAGACAGGGGGCTTCCTACGAGCAGTACTTC | CASSRQGASYEQYF
TRBJ1-2 | TRBV5-1 | TRBD1 | - | TGCGCCAGCAGCTTGGGGGACAGGCCTTATGGCTACACCTTC | CASSLGDRPYGYTF
TRBJ1-3 | TRBV15 | - | once | TGTGCCACCAGCTCCGACAGACCAGGGGGAAACACCATATATTTT | CATSSDRPGGNTIYF
TRBJ1-1 | TRBV6-5 | - | - | TGTGCCAGCAGTTACTACGGCGGAAACACTGAAGCTTTCTTT | CASSYYGGNTEAFF
TRBJ2-5 | TRBV6-1 | TRBD1 | - | TGTGCCAGCAGTGAGACAGGGACGCAGTACTTC | CASSETGTQYF
TRBJ1-1 | TRBV2 | TRBD1 | - | TGTGCCAGCGGGGGACAGCCGAACACTGAAGCTTTCTTT | CASGGQPNTEAFF
TRBJ1-2 | TRBV5-8 | - | - | TGTGCCAGCAGCCTCTCGCCAGGAGGCTACACCTTC | CASSLSPGGYTF
TRBJ2-7 | TRBV5-1 | - | - | TGCGCCAGCAGCTTCAACCGGGGCTCCTACGAGCAGTACTTC | CASSFNRGSYEQYF